This T cell receptor (beta chain) was observed in a study of blood T cells in healthy people across ages. Study results and limitations: Roughly linear declines in TCR beta diversity per million T cells occurred with age.

Alongside a J-beta primer mix, a sample-barcoded 5' primer served in a second PCR lasting about 7 to 12 cycles. Carrying 12 random nucleotides, a template-switch adaptor labeled each individual cDNA molecule. TCRdb processed the 5' RACE reads anew with MiXCR; each CDR3 protein has one entry. This sample has approximately 800,000 distinct CDR3 sequences, with 35% to 50% found just once. Individuals who donated were healthy Caucasians from Russia aged roughly 6 to 90. For every donor, a draw yielded roughly 10 milliliters of peripheral blood. As concerns this clonotype: The antigen is unknown.

Trimming cost V 5 bases and J 0 bases; bases outside gene matches: 3. The germline gives CDR1 MNHNY, CDR2 SVGAGI (reference sequence). The CDR3 is made up of 16 amino acids. This sequence was found in a man older than 75 in good health. Source material: blood. The V call is TRBV6-6, the J call TRBJ2-7; TRBD2 agrees at 14 bases. In nucleotides, the CDR3 is TGTGCCAGCAGTACCGGGACTAGCGGGAGCTCCTACGAGCAGTACTTC. It yields the protein CASSTGTSGSSYEQYF.